Below, one TCR beta chain is given with its context. TCR sequencing used cDNA made by reverse transcription of extracted RNA. Sequencing used immunoSEQ multiplex PCR; TCRdb keeps in-frame clones, though not all of them. The sample consists of around 100,000 clones, 50% to 75% of them appearing once. The source of the sample is a study of CD8+ T cells in alopecia areata. As for the study in general: Treated patients took oral tofacitinib at 5 to 10 mg twice daily. Tofacitinib treatment spanned 6 to 18 months, with 6 months off drug afterward.

Treatment in this sample: oral pan-JAK inhibitor, 5-10 mg twice daily. In alopecia areata patients, both lesional scalp punch biopsies and peripheral blood were collected. The clonotype comes from a human donor with alopecia areata. Sample: CD8+ T cells sorted from blood, taken at week 24, from a patient treated with tofacitinib.

The CDR3 region has the DNA TGTGCCAGCAGCCCGGACAACACAGATACGCAGTATTTT. Amino acid sequence: CASSPDNTDTQYF. J is TRBJ2-3 and V is TRBV13; tentative D call: TRBD1 (5 bases). V was cut by 5 bases and J by 2 bases, with 8 bases left in between. Germline loops: CDR1 PRHDT, CDR2 FYEKMQ (reference sequence). This CDR3 has 13 residues.